This TCR beta chain was documented in a study of blood T cells in healthy people across ages. A second PCR, run for roughly 7 to 12 cycles, used a sample-barcoded 5' primer plus a J-beta primer mix. TCRdb ran MiXCR on the 5' RACE reads and lists one entry per CDR3 protein. The sample shows 590,000 or so distinct CDR3 sequences, less than 35% of them seen only once. The CDR3 length is 18 residues. Germline CDR1 LGHNA, CDR2 YSLEER. J gave up 3 bases and V 0 bases, and 8 bases lay outside the gene matches. This sequence joins TRBV4-3 and TRBJ2-2, with TRBD2 matching 9 bases. Sequenced: blood. The clonotype originates from a woman older than 75 in good health. The CDR3 nucleotides read TGCGCCAGCAGCCAAGAGTCCAGCGGGGGGACCTACACCGGGGAGCTGTTTTTT. The encoded protein is CASSQESSGGTYTGELFF.